This is a list of T cell receptor beta chains from one sample in a study of spatial heterogeneity in lung cancer. TCRdb fed the 5' RACE reads into MiXCR, producing one record per CDR3 protein. The table shows some 100,000 distinct CDR3 sequences, with approximately 8.5% occurring only once. The sequences come from PBMCs, collected at surgery. Receptor source: a male donor with early-stage non-small cell lung cancer. CDR3s include the opening cysteine and the closing phenylalanine or tryptophan. Fields, in order: J gene, D gene, V gene, clone size, CDR3 DNA, CDR3 protein. D genes are given only for firm matches. Rows may omit the clone size; those that give it use once, few, many or a size class.

J: TRBJ1-5
D: NA
V: TRBV20-1
size: many
DNA: TGCAGTGTCCTTGCCCGGGGACGGGACAATCAGCCCCAGCATTTT
CDR3: CSVLARGRDNQPQHF

J: TRBJ2-3
D: TRBD2
V: TRBV7-3
size: many
DNA: TGTGCCAGCAGCTTCGGACTAGATGGCACAGATACGCAGTATTTT
CDR3: CASSFGLDGTDTQYF

J: TRBJ1-5
D: NA
V: TRBV2
size: many
DNA: TGTGCCAGCAGTGAAGGGTTGGGGGGGCGCAATCAGCCCCAGCATTTT
CDR3: CASSEGLGGRNQPQHF

J: TRBJ1-4
D: TRBD1
V: TRBV5-1
size: few
DNA: TGCGCCAGCAGCCCAGGGGGCTGGGAAGAAAAACTGTTTTTT
CDR3: CASSPGGWEEKLFF

J: TRBJ1-2
D: TRBD1
V: TRBV12-3/TRBV12-4
size: many
DNA: TGTGCCAGCAGTTCCGGACAGGGAGGGTTGGGTGGCTACACCTTC
CDR3: CASSSGQGGLGGYTF

J: TRBJ1-1
D: NA
V: TRBV20-1
size: many
DNA: TGCAGTGCTAGATCCCCTCTGAACACTGAAGCTTTCTTT
CDR3: CSARSPLNTEAFF

J: TRBJ1-5
D: NA
V: TRBV6-5
size: NA
DNA: TGTGCCAGCAGTTCACGTCGGGGGCTTGGCAATCAGTCCCAGCATTTT
CDR3: CASSSRRGLGNQSQHF

J: TRBJ2-6
D: NA
V: TRBV19
size: NA
DNA: TGTGCCAGTACGGTCTCTGGGGCCAACGTCCTGACTTTC
CDR3: CASTVSGANVLTF

J: TRBJ1-2
D: TRBD1
V: TRBV9
size: NA
DNA: TGTGCCAGCAGCGAAAGCACAGGGGGCGCAGTCAGGGGCTACACCTTC
CDR3: CASSESTGGAVRGYTF

J: TRBJ2-3
D: TRBD2
V: TRBV29-1
size: many
DNA: TGCAGCGTTGAAGCCGGGGGGGGTCATACGCAGTATTTT
CDR3: CSVEAGGGHTQYF

J: TRBJ2-5
D: TRBD2
V: TRBV20-1
size: many
DNA: TGCAGTGCAGTAGCGGGGGCTCCGGAGGAGACCCAGTACTTC
CDR3: CSAVAGAPEETQYF

J: TRBJ2-3
D: NA
V: TRBV4-2
size: NA
DNA: TGTGCCAGCAGCCAAGGGGATTCAGATACGCAGTATTTT
CDR3: CASSQGDSDTQYF

J: TRBJ2-5
D: TRBD2
V: TRBV7-9
size: NA
DNA: TGTGCCAGCACCCCAGAGAATACGATAGCGGGAGTTCAAGAGACCCAGTACTTC
CDR3: CASTPENTIAGVQETQYF

J: TRBJ2-2
D: NA
V: TRBV9
size: few
DNA: TGTGCCAGCAGCGTAGGGGGACACTTTGACGGGGAGCTGTTTTTT
CDR3: CASSVGGHFDGELFF

J: TRBJ2-1
D: TRBD1
V: TRBV20-1
size: many
DNA: TGCAGTGCTGGGGACAGGGGGCTAGGTGAGCAGTTCTTC
CDR3: CSAGDRGLGEQFF

J: TRBJ2-2
D: NA
V: TRBV10-3
size: few
DNA: TGTGCCATCAACTCAGGGAGAGCTACCGGGGAGCTGTTTTTT
CDR3: CAINSGRATGELFF

J: TRBJ2-5
D: NA
V: TRBV28
size: many
DNA: TGTGCCAGCCGCGAAGGCTCCCAAGAGACCCAGTACTTC
CDR3: CASREGSQETQYF

J: TRBJ2-5
D: TRBD2
V: TRBV7-3
size: NA
DNA: TGTGCCAGCAGCCCGCGTGGCGGGGGTGGTCAAGAGACCCAGTACTTC
CDR3: CASSPRGGGGQETQYF

J: TRBJ1-2
D: TRBD1
V: TRBV27
size: few
DNA: TGTGCCAGCAGCCCCGACAGGGCCTATGGCTACACCTTC
CDR3: CASSPDRAYGYTF

J: TRBJ2-7
D: NA
V: TRBV20-1
size: few
DNA: TGCAGTGTGGAGGGCCTGGGCTACGAGCAGTACTTC
CDR3: CSVEGLGYEQYF

J: TRBJ2-1
D: NA
V: TRBV9
size: few
DNA: TGTGCCAGCAGCGTAGTCCCCTTAGGTGAGCAGTTCTTC
CDR3: CASSVVPLGEQFF

J: TRBJ1-1
D: NA
V: TRBV3-1
size: NA
DNA: TGTGCCAGCAGCCAAGTCGAGGGTAAAGCTTTCTTT
CDR3: CASSQVEGKAFF

J: TRBJ1-1
D: NA
V: TRBV4-3
size: many
DNA: TGCGCCAGCAGCCAGATTATGAACACTGAAGCTTTCTTT
CDR3: CASSQIMNTEAFF

J: TRBJ2-5
D: NA
V: TRBV11-3
size: many
DNA: TGTGCCAGCAGCTTACAGGTCCAAGAGACCCAGTACTTC
CDR3: CASSLQVQETQYF

J: TRBJ2-4
D: TRBD1
V: TRBV6-5
size: few
DNA: TGTGCCAGCAGTCGGACCGGGACAGAAAACATTCAGTACTTC
CDR3: CASSRTGTENIQYF

J: TRBJ1-2
D: NA
V: TRBV9
size: many
DNA: TGTGCCAGCAGCCCACGGACGGGTAATGACGGCTACACCTTC
CDR3: CASSPRTGNDGYTF

J: TRBJ1-2
D: NA
V: TRBV20-1
size: NA
DNA: TGCAGTGCTAGTCCAGGCATGGCCTATGGCTACACCTTC
CDR3: CSASPGMAYGYTF

J: TRBJ2-5
D: NA
V: TRBV29-1
size: few
DNA: TGCAGCGTCACGGGATGGTACCAAGAGACCCAGTACTTC
CDR3: CSVTGWYQETQYF

J: TRBJ2-5
D: TRBD1
V: TRBV5-1
size: few
DNA: TGCGCCAGCACCTTCGGAGGACAGGGGTACCAAGAGACCCAGTACTTC
CDR3: CASTFGGQGYQETQYF

J: TRBJ2-7
D: NA
V: TRBV24-1
size: many
DNA: TGTGCCACCAGTGAAAAAGGGAACGAGCAGTACTTC
CDR3: CATSEKGNEQYF

J: TRBJ2-4
D: TRBD1
V: TRBV7-3
size: many
DNA: TGTGCCAGCAGCCCGACAGGGGGCCAAAACATTCAGTACTTC
CDR3: CASSPTGGQNIQYF

J: TRBJ1-2
D: NA
V: TRBV20-1
size: NA
DNA: TGCAGTGCTAGAGATCCGGGGGCTGAAGTCTATGGCTACACCTTC
CDR3: CSARDPGAEVYGYTF

J: TRBJ2-2
D: TRBD1
V: TRBV5-1
size: many
DNA: TGCGCCAGCAGCAGGGGGCGGAGGAACACCGGGGAGCTGTTTTTT
CDR3: CASSRGRRNTGELFF

J: TRBJ2-7
D: NA
V: TRBV6-6
size: many
DNA: TGTGCCAGCAGTTACCTCACAGGGAGCGGTCGGTACGAGCAGTACTTC
CDR3: CASSYLTGSGRYEQYF

J: TRBJ1-6
D: NA
V: TRBV5-1
size: NA
DNA: TGCGCCAGCAGCTTGGAGAGCCCCGGGGGGAATTCACCCCTCCACTTT
CDR3: CASSLESPGGNSPLHF

J: TRBJ1-5
D: NA
V: TRBV20-1
size: few
DNA: TGCAGTGCTAGTCAACCCGGACAGACTTATAGCAATCAGCCCCAGCATTTT
CDR3: CSASQPGQTYSNQPQHF

J: TRBJ1-2
D: NA
V: TRBV20-1
size: once
DNA: TGCAGTGCTCCCCTGCGGGGGGGTCTCGGCTATGGCTACACCTTC
CDR3: CSAPLRGGLGYGYTF

J: TRBJ2-3
D: TRBD2
V: TRBV24-1
size: many
DNA: TGTGCCACCAGTGACCCAACTAGCGGGTCGTTTCGACATACGCAGTATTTT
CDR3: CATSDPTSGSFRHTQYF